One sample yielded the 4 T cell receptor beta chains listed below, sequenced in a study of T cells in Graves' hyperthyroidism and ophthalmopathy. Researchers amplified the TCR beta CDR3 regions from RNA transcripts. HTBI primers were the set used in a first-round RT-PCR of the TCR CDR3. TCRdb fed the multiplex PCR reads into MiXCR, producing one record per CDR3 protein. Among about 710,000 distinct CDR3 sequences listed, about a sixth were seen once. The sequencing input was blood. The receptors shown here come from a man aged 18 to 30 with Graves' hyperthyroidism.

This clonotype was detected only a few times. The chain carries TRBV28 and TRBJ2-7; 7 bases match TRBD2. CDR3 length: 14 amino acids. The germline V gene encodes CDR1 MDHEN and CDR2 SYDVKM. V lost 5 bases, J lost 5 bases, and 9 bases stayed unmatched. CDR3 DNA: TGTGCCAGCAGTATAGCCGACGGGAGGAACGAGCAGTACTTC. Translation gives CASSIADGRNEQYF.

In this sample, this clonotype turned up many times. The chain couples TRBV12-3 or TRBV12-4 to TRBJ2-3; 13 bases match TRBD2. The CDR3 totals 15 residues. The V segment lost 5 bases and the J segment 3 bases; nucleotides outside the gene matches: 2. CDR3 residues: CASSRTSGSTDTQYF. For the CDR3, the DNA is TGTGCCAGCAGTCGGACTAGCGGGAGTACAGATACGCAGTATTTT.

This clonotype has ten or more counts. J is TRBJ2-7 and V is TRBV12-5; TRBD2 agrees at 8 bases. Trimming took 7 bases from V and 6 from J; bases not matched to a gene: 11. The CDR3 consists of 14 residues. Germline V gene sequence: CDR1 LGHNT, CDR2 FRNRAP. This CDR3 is CASAPGGALFEQYF. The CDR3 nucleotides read TGTGCTAGTGCCCCCGGGGGGGCCTTATTCGAGCAGTACTTC.

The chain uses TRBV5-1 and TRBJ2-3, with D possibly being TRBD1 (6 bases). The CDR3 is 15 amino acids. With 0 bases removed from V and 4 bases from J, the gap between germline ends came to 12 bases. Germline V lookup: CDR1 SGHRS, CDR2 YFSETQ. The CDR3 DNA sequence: TGCGCCAGCAGCTTGGGACAGGCCCTATCAGATACGCAGTATTTT. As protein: CASSLGQALSDTQYF.